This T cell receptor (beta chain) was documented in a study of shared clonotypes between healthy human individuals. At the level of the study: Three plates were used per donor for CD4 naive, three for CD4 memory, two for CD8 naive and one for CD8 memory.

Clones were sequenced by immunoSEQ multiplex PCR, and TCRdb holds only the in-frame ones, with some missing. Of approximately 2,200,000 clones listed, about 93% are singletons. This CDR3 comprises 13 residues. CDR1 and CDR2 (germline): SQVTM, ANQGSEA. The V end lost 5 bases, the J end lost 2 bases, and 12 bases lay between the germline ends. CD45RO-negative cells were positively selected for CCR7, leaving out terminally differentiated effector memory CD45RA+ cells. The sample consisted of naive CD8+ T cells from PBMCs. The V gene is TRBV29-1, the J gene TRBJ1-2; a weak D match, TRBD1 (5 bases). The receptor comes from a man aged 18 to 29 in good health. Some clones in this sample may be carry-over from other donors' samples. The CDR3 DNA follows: TGCAGCGTTTATGGGACCGAAAACTATGGCTACACCTTC. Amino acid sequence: CSVYGTENYGYTF.